These 7 T cell receptor beta chains share one sample of origin, sequenced in a study of T-cell reconstitution after alpha-beta-depleted transplantation in children. It was with unique molecular identifiers that the TCRbeta library was prepared. MiXCR was run by TCRdb on the PCR reads, yielding one entry per CDR3 protein. The sample lists around 500,000 distinct CDR3 sequences, approximately 13% occurring once. This specimen was PBMCs from the stem cell graft donor, taken from the stem cell graft. These receptors all come from a human donor who donated a stem cell graft to a child with combined immunodeficiency.

In its sample, this clonotype was seen a few times. V and J are TRBV29-1 and TRBJ2-7; 11 bases match TRBD1. Trimming removed 5 bases from V and 2 bases from J; junction bases left unmatched: 5. CDR1 SQVTM and CDR2 ANQGSEA come from the germline V gene. CDR3 length: 14 residues. DNA for the CDR3: TGCAGCGTTCAGAGGACAGGGGGCGCCTACGAGCAGTACTTC. Encoded protein: CSVQRTGGAYEQYF.

The gene calls are TRBV5-1 and TRBJ2-7; 8 bases match TRBD1. Germline-derived CDR1 and CDR2 are SGHRS and YFSETQ. V was pared by 4 bases and J by 0 bases, with 6 bases of the junction left unmatched. This CDR3 is 15 amino acids long. CDR3 in DNA: TGCGCCAGCAGCCCCGGACAGGGACGCTCCTACGAGCAGTACTTC. Its translation is CASSPGQGRSYEQYF. Combining the CDR3 with reference TRBV5-1 and TRBJ2-7 gives the whole variable domain KAGVTQTPRYLIKTRGQQVTLSCSPISGHRSVSWYQQTPGQGLQFLFEYFSETQRNKGNFPGRFSGRQFSNSRSEMNVSTLELGDSALYLCASSPGQGRSYEQYFGPGTRLTVT.

This clonotype was recorded at least ten times. The J gene is TRBJ2-6, the V gene TRBV12-3 or TRBV12-4; no definite D call. The CDR3 length is 15 residues. The ends were cut back, 2 bases at V and 3 bases at J, with 8 bases in the middle. The CDR3: CASSLWGSGANVLTF. DNA of the CDR3: TGTGCCAGCAGTTTATGGGGTAGTGGGGCCAACGTCCTGACTTTC.

This clonotype was observed at least ten times. The chain couples TRBV20-1 to TRBJ2-3; 8 positions agree with TRBD2. The CDR3 consists of 14 residues. Germline CDR1 DFQATT, CDR2 SNEGSKA (reference sequence). Unmatched junction bases numbered 4, after V lost 1 base and J lost 4 bases. The CDR3 DNA is TGCAGTGCTAGAGGGGGACTAGGGGCAGATACGCAGTATTTT. It specifies CSARGGLGADTQYF.

Points on this clonotype: A single base separates this from a much larger clone, so it may be a read error. The chain links TRBV24-1 to TRBJ2-1; D possibly corresponds to TRBD2 (5 bases). CDR1 is KGHDR and CDR2 is SFDVKD in the germline V gene. The CDR3 totals 13 residues. Here the CDR3 reads CATSVGRYNGQFF. The CDR3 nucleotides read TGTGCCACCAGTGTGGGGAGATACAATGGGCAGTTCTTC.

The chain couples TRBV6-4 to TRBJ2-2; maybe TRBD2 (6 bases). CDR1 is MRHNA and CDR2 is SNTAGT in the germline V gene. The V end lost 10 bases, the J end lost 3 bases, and 9 bases lay between the germline ends. The CDR3 has 12 amino acids. The CDR3 reads CATGEDTGELFF. CDR3 DNA sequence: TGTGCCACGGGGGAGGACACCGGGGAGCTGTTTTTT.

This rearrangement joins TRBV12-3 or TRBV12-4 to TRBJ2-1, with 11 bases identical to TRBD2. The CDR3 is 13 amino acids. V shed 5 bases and J 6 bases; nucleotides not matched to a gene: 0. Written as DNA, the CDR3 is TGTGCCAGCAGTGGGACTAGCGGCAATGAGCAGTTCTTC. Its translation is CASSGTSGNEQFF.